The present T cell receptor beta chain was sequenced within a study of blood T cell repertoires in COVID-19. Study-level information: The origin of the acute and convalescent COVID-19 samples was the United States, Italy and Spain. In each case, the material was cDNA or gDNA derived from T cells, B-cell-depleted T cells, or PBMCs.

V was pared by 5 bases and J by 6 bases, with 10 bases of the junction left unmatched. The CDR3 covers 14 residues. Germline loops: CDR1 SGHRS, CDR2 YFSETQ. As originally analysed: Amplification with reference gene primers provided the estimates of nucleated cell counts. The method was immunoSEQ multiplex PCR; TCRdb's version includes in-frame clones alone and lacks a portion of them. That table furnishes V, J and clone size, whereas the DNA furnished D and trimming. This table holds about 200,000 clones, roughly 80% found once. The chain links TRBV5-1 to TRBJ2-7, with 8 bases fitting TRBD1. This TCR was recovered from a woman aged 80 or over with acute or convalescent COVID-19. The sequenced material came from peripheral blood. The CDR3 spells CASRRTGNRFEQYF. DNA for the CDR3: TGCGCCAGCAGGAGGACAGGGAACAGGTTCGAGCAGTACTTC.